This T cell receptor beta chain was documented in a study of blood T cell repertoires in COVID-19. For the study at large: Samples came from the United States, Italy and Spain, spanning acute and convalescent COVID-19. PBMCs, B-cell-depleted T cells, or T cells were the source of the cDNA or gDNA that made up the material.

Per the study methods: Scientists estimated how many nucleated cells there were by amplifying reference gene primers. TCRdb's copy holds only in-frame clones and misses some; the assay was immunoSEQ multiplex PCR. The DNA was the basis for D and trimming; V, J and clone size are from that table. The table lists around 68,000 clones, over 75% of them singletons. The receptor was derived from a man older than 75 with acute or convalescent COVID-19. Sequenced: peripheral blood.

This CDR3 is CAWSVRDRRETQYF. The CDR3 region has the DNA TGTGCCTGGAGTGTACGGGACAGGAGGGAGACCCAGTACTTC. J is TRBJ2-5 and V is TRBV30; TRBD1 matches at 8 bases. V trimming: 0 bases; J trimming: 5 bases; junction bases outside the gene matches: 5. This CDR3 comprises 14 residues. Germline V gives CDR1 GTSNPN, CDR2 SVGIG (reference sequence). Based on the CDR3 plus reference TRBV30 and TRBJ2-5, the full variable domain is SQTIHQWPATLVQPVGSPLSLECTVEGTSNPNLYWYRQAAGRGLQLLFYSVGIGQISSEVPQNLSASRPQDRQFILSSKKLLLSDSGFYLCAWSVRDRRETQYFGPGTRLLVL.